This T cell receptor beta chain is from a study of blood T cell repertoires in COVID-19. Some clones are missing from TCRdb's copy, which holds only in-frame ones; the method was immunoSEQ multiplex PCR. The sample lists around 470,000 clones, roughly nine tenths occurring once. Germline CDR1 reads LNHDA; CDR2 reads SQIVND (reference sequence). The CDR3 is 14 residues long. V was pared by 7 bases and J by 4 bases, with 11 bases between. The J gene is TRBJ1-6, the V gene TRBV19, with a tentative D call TRBD1 (5 bases). Sequencing used peripheral blood. The receptor comes from a man between 18 and 35 years old with COVID-19, enrolled during active disease. The CDR3, as DNA: TGTGCCAGTACGGGCCAGGGTTATAATTCACCCCTCCACTTT. Encoded protein: CASTGQGYNSPLHF.